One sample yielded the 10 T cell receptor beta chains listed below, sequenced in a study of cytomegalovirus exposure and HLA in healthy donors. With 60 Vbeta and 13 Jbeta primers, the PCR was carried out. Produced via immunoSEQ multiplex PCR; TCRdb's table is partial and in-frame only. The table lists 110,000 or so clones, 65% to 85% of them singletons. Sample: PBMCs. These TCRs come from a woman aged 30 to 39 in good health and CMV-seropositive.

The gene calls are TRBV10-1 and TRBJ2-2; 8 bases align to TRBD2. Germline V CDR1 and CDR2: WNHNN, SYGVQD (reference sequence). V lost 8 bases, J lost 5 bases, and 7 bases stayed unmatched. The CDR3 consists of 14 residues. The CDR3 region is CASRGGMATGELFF. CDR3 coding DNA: TGCGCCAGCCGGGGGGGTATGGCGACCGGGGAGCTGTTTTTT.

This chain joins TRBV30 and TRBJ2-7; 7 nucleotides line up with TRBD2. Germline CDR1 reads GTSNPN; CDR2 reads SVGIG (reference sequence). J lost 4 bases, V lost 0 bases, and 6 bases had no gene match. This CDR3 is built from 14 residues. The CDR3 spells CAWSVLLANYEQYF. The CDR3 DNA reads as TGTGCCTGGAGTGTACTACTAGCGAATTACGAGCAGTACTTC. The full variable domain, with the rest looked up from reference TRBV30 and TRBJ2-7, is SQTIHQWPATLVQPVGSPLSLECTVEGTSNPNLYWYRQAAGRGLQLLFYSVGIGQISSEVPQNLSASRPQDRQFILSSKKLLLSDSGFYLCAWSVLLANYEQYFGPGTRLTVT.

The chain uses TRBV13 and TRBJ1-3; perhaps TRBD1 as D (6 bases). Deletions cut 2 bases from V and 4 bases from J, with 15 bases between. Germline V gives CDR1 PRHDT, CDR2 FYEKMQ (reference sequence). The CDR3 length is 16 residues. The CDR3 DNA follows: TGTGCCAGCAGCTTAAACGGCGGGGGCTCAGGAAACACCATATATTTT. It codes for CASSLNGGGSGNTIYF.

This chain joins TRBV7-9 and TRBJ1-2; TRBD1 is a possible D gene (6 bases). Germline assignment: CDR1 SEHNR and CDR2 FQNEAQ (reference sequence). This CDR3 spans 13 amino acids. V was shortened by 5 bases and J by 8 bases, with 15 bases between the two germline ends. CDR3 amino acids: CASSATGPLGYTF. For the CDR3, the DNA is TGTGCCAGCAGCGCAACAGGGCCATTAGGCTACACCTTC.

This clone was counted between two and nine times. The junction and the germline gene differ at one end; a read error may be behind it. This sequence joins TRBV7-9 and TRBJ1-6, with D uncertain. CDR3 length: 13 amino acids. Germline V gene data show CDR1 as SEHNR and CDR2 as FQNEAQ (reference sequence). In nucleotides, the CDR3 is TGTTCCAGCAGCTTAGAAGTAGATTCACCCCTCCACTTT. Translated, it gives CSSSLEVDSPLHF.

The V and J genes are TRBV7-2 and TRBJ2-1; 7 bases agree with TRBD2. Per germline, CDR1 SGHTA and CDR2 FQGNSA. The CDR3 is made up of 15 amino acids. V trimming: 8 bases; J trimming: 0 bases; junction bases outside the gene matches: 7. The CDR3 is CASRAGGSSYNEQFF. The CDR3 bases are TGTGCCAGCCGAGCTGGCGGGAGCTCCTACAATGAGCAGTTCTTC. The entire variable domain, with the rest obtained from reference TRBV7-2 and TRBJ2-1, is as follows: GAGVSQSPSNKVTEKGKDVELRCDPISGHTALYWYRQSLGQGLEFLIYFQGNSAPDKSGLPSDRFSAERTGGSVSTLTIQRTQQEDSAVYLCASRAGGSSYNEQFFGPGTRLTVL.

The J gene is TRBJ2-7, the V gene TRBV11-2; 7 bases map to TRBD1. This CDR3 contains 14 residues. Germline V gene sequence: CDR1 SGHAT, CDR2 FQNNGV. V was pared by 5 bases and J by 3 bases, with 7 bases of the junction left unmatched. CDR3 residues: CASSLPGTVYEQYF. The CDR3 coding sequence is TGTGCCAGCAGCCTACCCGGGACAGTCTACGAGCAGTACTTC.

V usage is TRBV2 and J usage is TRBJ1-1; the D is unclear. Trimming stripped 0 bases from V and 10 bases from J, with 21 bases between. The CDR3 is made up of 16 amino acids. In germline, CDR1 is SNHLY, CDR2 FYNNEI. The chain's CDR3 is CASSEANSGRGVVAFF. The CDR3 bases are TGTGCCAGCAGTGAAGCGAATTCGGGAAGAGGCGTAGTAGCTTTCTTT. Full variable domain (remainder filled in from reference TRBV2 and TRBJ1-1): EPEVTQTPSHQVTQMGQEVILRCVPISNHLYFYWYRQILGQKVEFLVSFYNNEISEKSEIFDDQFSVERPDGSNFTLKIRSTKLEDSAMYFCASSEANSGRGVVAFFGQGTRLTVV.

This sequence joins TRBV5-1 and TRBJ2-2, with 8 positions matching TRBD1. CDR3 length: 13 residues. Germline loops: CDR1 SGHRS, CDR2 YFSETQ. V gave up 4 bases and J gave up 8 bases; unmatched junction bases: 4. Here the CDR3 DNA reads TGCGCCAGCAGCGCGGACAGGGTTGGGGAGCTGTTTTTT. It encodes CASSADRVGELFF.

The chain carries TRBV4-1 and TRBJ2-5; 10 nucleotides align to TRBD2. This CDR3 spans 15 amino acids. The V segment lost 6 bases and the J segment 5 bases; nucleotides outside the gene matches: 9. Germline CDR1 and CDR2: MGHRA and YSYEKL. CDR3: CASRASGGVMETQYF. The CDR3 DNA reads TGCGCCAGCAGGGCAAGCGGGGGGGTCATGGAGACCCAGTACTTC.